The 9 T cell receptor beta chains below were found in one sample sequenced in a study of CD4 T cells in relation to SARS-CoV-2 and coronaviruses. Antigens for these TCRs are unknown. CD4+ T cells from unexposed donors were obtained before the COVID-19 pandemic (2011-2018). The cells were cultured for around ten days before CD4+ T cells were isolated. TCRdb's copy holds only in-frame clones and misses some; the assay was immunoSEQ multiplex PCR. Found here are under 25,000 clones, approximately 78% of them singletons; the top ten hold approximately 19%. The sequenced sample consisted of CD4+ T cells from PBMCs, cultured in vitro. Receptors originate from a human donor in good health.

The V and J genes are TRBV28 and TRBJ1-1; unclear D gene. The CDR3 consists of 14 residues. Germline V lookup: CDR1 MDHEN, CDR2 SYDVKM. Trimming removed 0 bases from V and 1 base from J, with 6 bases in between. CDR3 sequence (DNA): TGTGCCAGCAGTTTATGGGGCGGGAACACTGAAGCTTTCTTT. Residues: CASSLWGGNTEAFF.

This sequence joins TRBV24-1 and TRBJ1-2; D ambiguous. V lost 5 bases, J lost 4 bases, and 13 bases lay in between. The germline CDR1 and CDR2 sequences are KGHDR and SFDVKD. This CDR3 comprises 14 residues. The CDR3 protein is CATSGSERVYGYTF. DNA for the CDR3: TGTGCCACCAGTGGTTCAGAGCGGGTCTATGGCTACACCTTC.

The V call is TRBV5-4, the J call TRBJ2-1; 7 bases agree with TRBD2. This CDR3 has 15 residues. Germline V CDR1 and CDR2: SGHNT, YYREEE (reference sequence). The V segment lost 4 bases and the J segment 5 bases; nucleotides outside the gene matches: 9. The DNA for the CDR3 is TGTGCCAGCAGCGACTTAGGGCGGGGGAACAATGAGCAGTTCTTC. It is translated as CASSDLGRGNNEQFF.

The rearrangement joins TRBV30 to TRBJ1-1; no definite D call. V shed 0 bases and J shed 1 base, with 6 bases lying between them. CDR1 is GTSNPN and CDR2 is SVGIG in the germline V gene (reference sequence). The CDR3 covers 13 residues. The CDR3 loop reads CAWSVRQNTEAFF. The CDR3 DNA is TGTGCCTGGAGTGTACGACAGAACACTGAAGCTTTCTTT.

The chain employs TRBV2 and TRBJ1-6; D not resolved. CDR3 length: 15 residues. Trimming removed 0 bases at V and 7 bases at J, with 10 bases between. From germline, CDR1 is SNHLY and CDR2 FYNNEI. CDR3 in DNA: TGTGCCAGCAGTGAAGCCCGACCGTCAAATTCACCCCTCCACTTT. It yields the protein CASSEARPSNSPLHF.

This clone has just a few counts. This rearrangement joins TRBV28 to TRBJ1-5; D might be TRBD1 (6 bases). This CDR3 spans 13 amino acids. Trimming cost V 4 bases and J 4 bases, with 8 bases left between them. CDR1 is MDHEN and CDR2 is SYDVKM in the germline V gene. CDR3 sequence (DNA): TGTGCCAGCAGTTCCAGGGGAAATCAGCCCCAGCATTTT. Its translation is CASSSRGNQPQHF.

This chain links TRBV19 with TRBJ2-1; 7 bases map to TRBD1. Looked up from germline, CDR1 is LNHDA and CDR2 is SQIVND (reference sequence). Trimming at V came to 6 bases and at J to 6 bases, leaving 8 bases not matched to a gene. CDR3 length: 14 amino acids. The CDR3 here is CASRFKDRSNEQFF. Written as DNA, the CDR3 is TGTGCCAGTAGGTTCAAGGACAGGAGCAATGAGCAGTTCTTC. The full variable domain, its missing parts supplied by reference TRBV19 and TRBJ2-1, is DGGITQSPKYLFRKEGQNVTLSCEQNLNHDAMYWYRQDPGQGLRLIYYSQIVNDFQKGDIAEGYSVSREKKESFPLTVTSAQKNPTAFYLCASRFKDRSNEQFFGPGTRLTVL.

The chain links TRBV15 to TRBJ2-5; no clear D. This CDR3 comprises 12 residues. V was clipped by 5 bases and J by 5 bases, with 9 bases between them. In germline, CDR1 is LNHNV, CDR2 YYDKDF (reference sequence). CDR3 sequence reads: CATSRPGETQYF. The CDR3 DNA reads TGTGCCACCAGCCGCCCCGGGGAGACCCAGTACTTC. The whole variable domain, remainder taken from reference TRBV15 and TRBJ2-5, is DAMVIQNPRYQVTQFGKPVTLSCSQTLNHNVMYWYQQKSSQAPKLLFHYYDKDFNNEADTPDNFQSRRPNTSFCFLDIRSPGLGDTAMYLCATSRPGETQYFGPGTRLLVL.

This chain links TRBV11-2 with TRBJ2-7; D gene uncertain. The germline gives CDR1 SGHAT, CDR2 FQNNGV. This CDR3 contains 13 residues. V dropped 0 bases and J dropped 8 bases, with 11 bases sitting between them. CDR3: CASSLDYNPQQYF. CDR3 coding DNA: TGTGCCAGCAGCTTAGACTATAACCCCCAGCAGTACTTC.